Shown below are 14 T cell receptor beta chains from a single sample sequenced in a study of blood T cell repertoires in COVID-19. Profiling relied on immunoSEQ multiplex PCR, and the TCRdb table lists in-frame clones only, not all of them. The sample contains about 220,000 clones, 75% to 90% of which appear only once. Material for sequencing was PBMCs or T cells enriched from blood (not recorded which). These receptor sequences come from a woman under 30 in a cohort exposed to, infected with or recovered from COVID-19 (not recorded which).

Only a few counts were recorded for this clone. J is TRBJ2-2 and V is TRBV2; TRBD2 matches 10 bases. Trimming at V came to 4 bases and at J to 3 bases, leaving 2 bases not matched to a gene. The CDR3 is 15 amino acids. CDR1 and CDR2 (germline): SNHLY, FYNNEI. This CDR3 is CASSVLAGDTGELFF. CDR3 DNA: TGTGCCAGCAGTGTTCTAGCGGGGGACACCGGGGAGCTGTTTTTT. Filled out from reference TRBV2 and TRBJ2-2, the complete variable domain reads EPEVTQTPSHQVTQMGQEVILRCVPISNHLYFYWYRQILGQKVEFLVSFYNNEISEKSEIFDDQFSVERPDGSNFTLKIRSTKLEDSAMYFCASSVLAGDTGELFFGEGSRLTVL.

V usage is TRBV25-1 and J usage is TRBJ1-1; no definite D call. Germline V CDR1 and CDR2: MGHDK, SYGVNS. The CDR3 contains 14 residues. V lost 4 bases and J 3 bases, leaving 12 bases between the germline ends. DNA of the CDR3: TGTGCCAGCAGTGGAGGGCGGGCTTACACTGAAGCTTTCTTT. Its translation is CASSGGRAYTEAFF.

The chain carries TRBV7-9 and TRBJ2-1; 7 bases fit TRBD2. V dropped 2 bases and J dropped 4; count of bases not matched to a gene: 8. This CDR3 spans 16 amino acids. Looked up from germline, CDR1 is SEHNR and CDR2 is FQNEAQ (reference sequence). In DNA form, the CDR3 reads TGTGCCAGCAGCTTATCGTTAGCGGGCGTTTACAATGAGCAGTTCTTC. Protein sequence: CASSLSLAGVYNEQFF.

This chain links TRBV5-1 with TRBJ2-1; 7 nucleotides line up with TRBD2. Germline CDR1 is SGHRS and CDR2 is YFSETQ. This CDR3 has 15 amino acids. V shed 2 bases, J shed 7 bases, and the junction held 9 bases outside the gene matches. For the CDR3, the DNA is TGCGCCAGCAGCTTAGGATTAATGCGGGAGAATGAGCAGTTCTTC. The encoded protein is CASSLGLMRENEQFF.

To note about this clone: It may be a read error: a sequence one base away is much more abundant. The rearrangement links TRBV11-2 to TRBJ1-1, with a tentative D call TRBD1 (5 bases). The CDR3 is made up of 13 amino acids. The germline V gene has CDR1 SGHAT and CDR2 FQNNGV. With 5 bases removed from V and 0 bases from J, the gap between germline ends came to 7 bases. The CDR3, as DNA: TGTGCCAGCAGCCAGACAGTGAACACTGAAGCTTTCTTT. Its translation: CASSQTVNTEAFF.

This clone was found once. The chain combines TRBV29-1 with TRBJ2-2; 7 positions match TRBD1. The CDR3 covers 17 residues. Germline lookup yields CDR1 SQVTM and CDR2 ANQGSEA. The V segment lost 4 bases and the J segment 3 bases; nucleotides outside the gene matches: 14. The CDR3 region has the DNA TGCAGCGTTGTAGTGGTCGTCGGGGACAGAGACACCGGGGAGCTGTTTTTT. Protein: CSVVVVVGDRDTGELFF.

The V gene is TRBV5-6, the J gene TRBJ1-6; no reliable D call. CDR3 size: 15 residues. Germline loops: CDR1 SGHDT, CDR2 YYEEEE. V dropped 0 bases and J dropped 8 bases, with 12 bases sitting between them. The CDR3 DNA reads TGTGCCAGCAGCTTGGGGATGAGGTTTCATTCACCCCTCCACTTT. The encoded protein is CASSLGMRFHSPLHF.

V gene TRBV4-2 combines with J gene TRBJ2-2; D is possibly TRBD2 (7 bases). Trimming took off 1 base at V and 8 bases at J, with 17 bases between the two ends. This CDR3 is built from 16 residues. From germline, CDR1 is LGHNA and CDR2 YNFKEQ. The CDR3 protein is CASSQVGGGLSGELFF. The CDR3, as DNA: TGTGCCAGCAGCCAAGTTGGGGGGGGGCTGTCTGGGGAGCTGTTTTTT.

The chain carries TRBV10-2 and TRBJ1-2; D is unresolved. V shed 0 bases and J shed 6 bases, with 14 bases lying between them. The CDR3 totals 15 residues. Germline V gene lookup returns CDR1 WSHSY and CDR2 SAAADI. The DNA for the CDR3 is TGCGCCAGCAGTGAGTCGATGAGGGTCGAGGATGGCTACACCTTC. This codes for CASSESMRVEDGYTF.

A remark on this clone: Other DNA variants within this sample encode the same CDR3. The chain combines TRBV4-1 with TRBJ1-2; 10 nucleotides match TRBD1. Looked up from germline, CDR1 is MGHRA and CDR2 is YSYEKL. J gave up 3 bases and V 1 base, and 2 bases lay outside the gene matches. The CDR3 totals 15 residues. The CDR3 DNA sequence: TGCGCCAGCAGCCAAGGACAGGGGGCTGACTATGGCTACACCTTC. This translates into CASSQGQGADYGYTF.

The chain recombines TRBV5-1 with TRBJ1-5, with 7 nucleotides matching TRBD1. Trimming removed 4 bases from V and 6 bases from J; junction bases left unmatched: 7. Germline CDR1 reads SGHRS; CDR2 reads YFSETQ. The CDR3 is 14 amino acids. The CDR3 here is CASSPRGDSQPQHF. The CDR3 nucleotides are TGCGCCAGCAGCCCCAGGGGGGATAGTCAGCCCCAGCATTTT.

This sequence joins TRBV5-1 and TRBJ1-1, with TRBD1 as a possible D gene (6 bases). There are 15 residues in the CDR3. Germline V lookup: CDR1 SGHRS, CDR2 YFSETQ. The V end was cut by 4 bases, the J end by 0 bases, with 13 bases between. The CDR3 is CASSPEGTMNTEAFF. DNA for the CDR3: TGCGCCAGCAGCCCCGAAGGGACAATGAACACTGAAGCTTTCTTT.

V and J are TRBV7-8 and TRBJ1-4; no clear D. Per germline, CDR1 SGHVS and CDR2 FQNEAQ. V lost 2 bases, J lost 3 bases, and 10 bases lay in between. CDR3 length: 15 residues. This CDR3 reads CASSLLPQSNEKLFF. The CDR3 region has the DNA TGTGCCAGCAGCTTACTACCACAGTCTAATGAAAAACTGTTTTTT.

This clone has a single count. The rearrangement joins TRBV15 to TRBJ2-4; tentatively, D is TRBD2 (5 bases). CDR1 and CDR2 (germline): LNHNV, YYDKDF (reference sequence). Trimming cost V 1 base and J 4 bases, with 14 bases left between them. The length of the CDR3 is 16 residues. The CDR3 is CATSRAGESGKNIQYF. As DNA, the CDR3 is TGTGCCACCAGCAGAGCTGGGGAATCGGGGAAAAACATTCAGTACTTC. Full variable domain (rest looked up from reference TRBV15 and TRBJ2-4): DAMVIQNPRYQVTQFGKPVTLSCSQTLNHNVMYWYQQKSSQAPKLLFHYYDKDFNNEADTPDNFQSRRPNTSFCFLDIRSPGLGDTAMYLCATSRAGESGKNIQYFGAGTRLSVL.